A single sample gave rise to the 9 T cell receptor beta chains below, sequenced in a study of metastatic and nonmetastatic thyroid tumors. TCRdb re-called the PCR reads through MiXCR. Counted here are 30,000 to 35,000 clones, 25% to 35% occurring once; the ten biggest clones make up approximately 8%. Not a single patient had been given any form of treatment at any point before undergoing thyroid surgery. Sequences were obtained from blood. Receptors originate from a female donor with papillary thyroid cancer or a benign thyroid nodule (not recorded which). Some clones in this sample may be carry-over from other donors' samples.

This clone occurred a few times. The J gene is TRBJ1-3, the V gene TRBV5-1; 7 bases line up with TRBD1. With V trimmed by 4 bases and J by 2 bases, 6 bases remained unmatched. CDR1 is SGHRS, CDR2 YFSETQ, per germline. The CDR3 loop spans 15 amino acids. DNA of the CDR3: TGCGCCAGCAGCGAGACAGGGATGGCTGGAAACACCATATATTTT. It is translated as CASSETGMAGNTIYF.

This clone was recorded at least ten times. The gene calls are TRBV12-5 and TRBJ1-2, with D hard to call. The length of the CDR3 is 14 residues. CDR1 and CDR2 from the germline V gene are LGHNT and FRNRAP. Trimming pared 6 bases from V and 6 bases from J, leaving 17 bases between. CDR3 amino acids: CASGLATATDGYTF. The CDR3 DNA is TGTGCTAGTGGCCTTGCGACGGCAACGGATGGCTACACCTTC. Combining the CDR3 with reference TRBV12-5 and TRBJ1-2 gives the whole variable domain DARVTQTPRHKVTEMGQEVTMRCQPILGHNTVFWYRQTMMQGLELLAYFRNRAPLDDSGMPKDRFSAEMPDATLATLKIQPSEPRDSAVYFCASGLATATDGYTFGSGTRLTVV.

This clone was picked up one time. The rearrangement links TRBV20-1 to TRBJ1-1; D perhaps matches TRBD1 (5 bases). The CDR3 runs to 12 residues. Trimming took 6 bases from V and 5 from J, leaving 13 bases between them. Germline lookup yields CDR1 DFQATT and CDR2 SNEGSKA (reference sequence). For the CDR3, the DNA is TGCAGTGCAGACTCATGGGGGACTGAAGCTTTCTTT. This translates into CSADSWGTEAFF.

Many counts were recorded for this clone. The chain combines TRBV20-1 with TRBJ2-3; the D call may be TRBD1 or TRBD2 (5 bases each). The germline V gene has CDR1 DFQATT and CDR2 SNEGSKA (reference sequence). The V end was cut by 6 bases, the J end by 0 bases, with 10 bases between. There are 13 residues in the CDR3. The CDR3 DNA sequence: TGCAGTGCCGGGACGGATAGCACAGATACGCAGTATTTT. Encoded protein: CSAGTDSTDTQYF.

This clone has a handful of counts. This clone may be a read error of a much larger clone one base away. This chain connects TRBV7-2 to TRBJ2-5, with D perhaps given as TRBD1 or TRBD2 (5 bases each). Germline CDR1 SGHTA, CDR2 FQGNSA. CDR3 length: 13 residues. Trimming pared 1 base from V and 8 bases from J, leaving 11 bases between. The CDR3 sequence is CASSLGGTDTQYF. CDR3 sequence (DNA): TGTGCCAGCAGCTTAGGAGGGACGGATACCCAGTACTTC.

This chain connects TRBV20-1 to TRBJ2-1; D may be TRBD2 (6 bases). The germline V gene encodes CDR1 DFQATT and CDR2 SNEGSKA (reference sequence). The CDR3 consists of 18 residues. V shed 5 bases and J shed 0 bases, with 23 bases lying between them. The CDR3 nucleotides are TGCAGTGCTCGAGGGTCGGATCGGGGGACCATCTCCTACAATGAGCAGTTCTTC. It yields the protein CSARGSDRGTISYNEQFF.

Within the sample, this clone is medium-sized. The chain employs TRBV11-2 and TRBJ1-5; 8 positions match TRBD1. This CDR3 is 14 amino acids long. The germline CDR1 and CDR2 sequences are SGHAT and FQNNGV. With 2 bases clipped from V and 4 bases from J, the junction kept 1 base outside the gene matches. The CDR3 DNA sequence: TGTGCCAGCAGCTTAAACAGGGGGAATCAGCCCCAGCATTTT. This translates into CASSLNRGNQPQHF.

The gene calls are TRBV18 and TRBJ1-3, with 11 bases matching TRBD1. The V segment lost 6 bases and the J segment 2 bases; nucleotides outside the gene matches: 9. This CDR3 is 17 amino acids long. Per the germline V gene, CDR1 is KGHSH and CDR2 is LQKENI. This CDR3 is CASSSADRGLTGNTIYF. The CDR3 DNA reads TGTGCCAGCTCCAGCGCGGACAGGGGGCTGACTGGAAACACCATATATTTT.

This clone was seen ten or more times. A much larger clone differs by one base, so this may be a read error. This sample includes further DNA sequences coding for the same CDR3. The V gene is TRBV10-3, the J gene TRBJ1-2, with D maybe TRBD1 (5 bases). Germline V CDR1 and CDR2: ENHRY, SYGVKD. The CDR3 runs 14 residues. CDR3 region: CATGGDSAAYGYTF. The CDR3 DNA sequence: TGCGCCACAGGAGGGGACTCGGCTGCTTATGGCTACACCTTC.